In this sample, the clone carrying this TCR beta chain turned up once. This sample was included in a study of blood T cell repertoires in COVID-19. Study information: Spain, Italy and the United States supplied samples that represented acute and convalescent COVID-19.

Enrolled through a virtual design, the participants were between about 18 and 100 years of age and came from 24 US areas. Two negative PCRs, clearance, or symptom resolution characterized the recovered Cohort 3 donors. Original processing notes: It was from reference gene primer amplification that nucleated cell counts were estimated. Sequencing was performed with immunoSEQ multiplex PCR; in TCRdb, only in-frame clones are kept and a portion is missing. From that table come the V and J calls and clone size; the DNA was used to work out D and trimming. The data contain around 400,000 clones, around 86% of them seen just once; the ten biggest clones take up approximately 5.4%. Trimming removed 6 bases at V and 3 bases at J, with 9 bases between. The CDR3 is 11 residues long. Germline V gene lookup returns CDR1 DFQATT and CDR2 SNEGSKA (reference sequence).

The source is a woman aged 50 to 65 who had recovered from COVID-19. The sample taken for sequencing was PBMCs or T cells enriched from blood (not recorded which). This sequence joins TRBV20-1 and TRBJ2-7, with no clear D. CDR3 DNA sequence: TGCAGTGCCCCACTAAGCTACGAGCAGTACTTC. Translated, it gives CSAPLSYEQYF.